This TCR beta chain was recovered during a study of shared clonotypes between healthy human individuals (dated by TCRdb to 2019 to 2021). Describing the broader study: The cohort comprised a couple of women and a few men aged 18 to 49 years. To increase sequencing depth and limit assay-specific biases, TCR repertoire library preparation and sequencing were carried out by different laboratories using diverse techniques. For each donor, CD4 naive and CD4 memory were each given three plates, CD8 naive was given two plates, and CD8 memory was given one plate. Blood TCR repertoires of about 5 healthy adults were deeply sequenced to estimate repertoire size and the extent of clonotype sharing between individuals. Between about 0.94 and 8.9 billion PBMCs per donor were obtained by leukapheresis.

Using the deep immunoSEQ assay, multiplex PCR amplified TCR CDR3 regions from genomic DNA. Extracted genomic DNA from each cell subset was distributed evenly across all wells of several immunoSEQ 96-well plates, and each plate was treated as a replicate. For sorted subsets, around 200 ng genomic DNA, equal to about 30,000 T cell genomes, was loaded into each replicate PCR. Purified libraries were measured with a Qubit 3.0 fluorometer, size-checked on a Bioanalyzer 2100, and measured again with the KAPA Library Quantification kit. A separate single-read 150-cycle Illumina NextSeq 550 flow cell was used to sequence each immunoSEQ 96-well plate. Regarding the original processing steps: The immunoSEQ output contained only junctional sequences without quality scores, so filtering could not match that applied to full-length reads. Sequences were annotated with PyIR, a Python wrapper for IgBLAST v1.9, and V/J genes and CDR3 were assigned using IMGT germline references. Any read was removed if the V/J assignment was weak (E-value above 1e-6), the CDR3 was missing, or the read contained stop codons, out-of-frame junctions, or ambiguous translated residues. V3J clonotypes were defined as sequences sharing the same inferred V gene, J gene, and CDR3 amino acid sequence. Percentage overlap between repertoires was calculated by dividing the number of shared unique clonotypes by the size of the smaller repertoire. RTK rarefaction, the Chao1 estimator, and Recon v2.1 estimates of unobserved clonotypes were used to assess repertoire richness. OLGA was used to compute generation probabilities for all TCRbeta clonotypes that the gDNA method yielded from four donors. TCRdb holds this immuneACCESS table with in-frame rearrangements only. Some clones are missing; in checked studies, unresolved V genes explain under half, and the rest has no known cause. D and trimming were read from the DNA, whereas the V and J calls and clone size are those reported in that table. Recorded for this sample are some 900,000 clones; 76% of them occurred a single time. The top ten constitute around 1.5% of the sample.

Taken from the germline V gene, the CDR1 and CDR2 loops are SGHRS and YFSETQ. The germline V end is reduced by 3 bases and the J end by 0 bases; junction bases left unmatched: 5. There are 15 amino acids in the CDR3, from cysteine to phenylalanine inclusive. Just CDR3 DNA is preserved here, 45 bases in frame from base 1. The study at large found these results: Pairwise subsampling indicated that sequencing depth was expected to affect the degree of clonotype sharing among donors. When several donors were compared, the shared fraction of clonotypes was about 5.2% for naive CD4, around 3.5% for naive CD8, about 2.4% for memory CD4, and less than 0.45% for memory CD8. Compared with non-shared clonotypes, clonotypes shared by all four sorted-subset donors had higher generation probabilities. The small number of donors limited the genetic and exposure-history diversity represented. Rarefaction of sorted-subset datasets indicated incomplete sequencing despite the large sequencing depth. Larger estimated clonotype richness was generally found for naive subsets than for memory subsets. Sampling was restricted to blood, and TCR repertoires in tissues likely differ from the TCR repertoires found in blood.

As to this clone: Its antigen target is currently unknown. Per-nucleotide qualities are absent, and no much larger clonotype sits a single base away.

The donors were healthy, HIV-negative adults who had no recently reported acute infections or vaccinations. Only Caucasian adults living in Nashville, Tennessee, USA were represented among the donors. CD4+ T cells were enriched by magnetic negative selection; naive cells were then positively selected on CD45RA, and the negative fraction formed the memory subset. Blood was obtained by leukapheresis, after which PBMCs were separated by Ficoll-Histopaque density gradient centrifugation and cryopreserved in liquid nitrogen vapor phase. Analytical flow cytometry was used to check the purity and quantity of each magnetically sorted T cell population. Each sorted fraction had its genomic DNA isolated and then quantified by UV absorbance on a Nanodrop 2000c.

The sequence came from a man between 18 and 35 years old in good health. The chain employs TRBV5-1 and TRBJ1-1, and 7 junctional nucleotides match TRBD1. Sequencing was done on a sample of memory CD4+ T cells sorted from blood. The cell subset or site label, as the study defines it: CD45RA-negative fraction. The nucleotide sequence is TGCGCCAGCAGCTCGTACGGGACAGTGAACACTGAAGCTTTCTTT. It is translated as CASSSYGTVNTEAFF.